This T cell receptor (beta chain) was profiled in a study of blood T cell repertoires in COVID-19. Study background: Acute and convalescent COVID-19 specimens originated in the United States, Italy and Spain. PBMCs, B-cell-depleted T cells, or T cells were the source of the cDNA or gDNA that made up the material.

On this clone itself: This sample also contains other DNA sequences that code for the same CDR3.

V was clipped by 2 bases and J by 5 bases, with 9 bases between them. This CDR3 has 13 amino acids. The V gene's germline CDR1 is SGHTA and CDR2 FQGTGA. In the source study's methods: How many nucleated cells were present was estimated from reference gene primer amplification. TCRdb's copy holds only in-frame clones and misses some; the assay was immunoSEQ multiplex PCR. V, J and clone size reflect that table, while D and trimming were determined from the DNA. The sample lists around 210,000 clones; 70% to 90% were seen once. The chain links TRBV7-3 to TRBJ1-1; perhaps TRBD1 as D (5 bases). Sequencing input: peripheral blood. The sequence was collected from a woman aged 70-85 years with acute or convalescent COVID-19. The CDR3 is CASSLQGGTEAFF. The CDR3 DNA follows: TGTGCCAGCAGCTTACAGGGTGGTACTGAAGCTTTCTTT.